What follows is one T cell receptor beta chain and its context. CDR3 length: 16 residues. In germline, CDR1 is MDHEN, CDR2 SYDVKM. The V gene lost 3 bases and the J gene lost 4 bases, with 18 bases spanning the gap. Here immunoSEQ multiplex PCR was the method, and the copy in TCRdb shows in-frame clones only, minus some. The sample gives around 90,000 clones, about 94% of which show up once; over 0.2% is in the top ten. The sample belongs to a study of technical replicates of blood from a few donors. V gene TRBV28 combines with J gene TRBJ1-2, with D tentatively TRBD1 (6 bases). Sequencing was done on a sample of T cells isolated from PBMCs. The origin of this receptor is a human donor in good health. CDR3 in amino acids: CASSLGPTQGSYGYTF. The CDR3 bases are TGTGCCAGCAGTTTGGGCCCTACACAGGGATCCTATGGCTACACCTTC.